These 26 T cell receptor beta chains were sequenced from one sample in a study of long-term antiretroviral therapy in people with HIV. Sequencing relied on immunoSEQ assay v3.0, run at survey level. This table comes from immunoSEQ multiplex PCR, and its TCRdb copy is limited to in-frame clones, with some not included. The sample records more than 15,000 clones, 80% being singletons. The sequencing used unsorted PBMCs, collected 2.9 years after starting antiretroviral therapy. The receptors shown here come from a woman aged 30 to 39 with HIV.

V and J are TRBV5-1 and TRBJ2-5; D possibly uses TRBD1 or TRBD2 (6 bases each). This CDR3 spans 17 amino acids. Looked up from germline, CDR1 is SGHRS and CDR2 is YFSETQ. V was shortened by 5 bases and J by 5 bases, with 25 bases between the two germline ends. The CDR3 coding sequence is TGCGCCAGCAGGACCCACCCTAACAGGGAGGAGCGGGAGACCCAGTACTTC. It is translated as CASRTHPNREERETQYF.

V usage is TRBV19 and J usage is TRBJ1-2, with 10 bases aligning to TRBD1. Germline loops: CDR1 LNHDA, CDR2 SQIVND (reference sequence). The CDR3 spans 13 residues. Unmatched junction bases numbered 0, after V lost 4 bases and J lost 4 bases. As DNA, the CDR3 is TGTGCCAGTAGTAGGGACAGGGGCTATGGCTACACCTTC. Translation gives CASSRDRGYGYTF.

The chain carries TRBV7-2 and TRBJ2-2; 7 bases agree with TRBD1. Germline-derived CDR1 and CDR2 are SGHTA and FQGNSA. The CDR3 contains 15 residues. Losses at the gene ends were 1 base for V and 1 base for J; bases not matched to a gene: 0. The CDR3: CASSLGDRNTGELFF. In DNA, the CDR3 is TGTGCCAGCAGCTTAGGGGACAGGAACACCGGGGAGCTGTTTTTT.

This clone was found once. The chain has TRBV2 and TRBJ1-2; D is unclear. The CDR3 loop spans 16 amino acids. The V end lost 1 base, the J end lost 3 bases, and 15 bases lay between the germline ends. CDR1 is SNHLY, CDR2 FYNNEI, per germline. DNA of the CDR3: TGTGCCAGCAGTGAAGTCCCGACGGAGGTTTACTATGGCTACACCTTC. It yields the protein CASSEVPTEVYYGYTF.

This sequence joins TRBV4-1 and TRBJ2-4; 8 bases agree with TRBD1. V lost 1 base, J lost 7 bases, and 6 bases stayed unmatched. CDR1 MGHRA and CDR2 YSYEKL come from the germline V gene. CDR3 size: 15 residues. The DNA for the CDR3 is TGCGCCAGCAGCCAAGGACAGGGGTCGGAGAACATTCAGTACTTC. It is translated as CASSQGQGSENIQYF.

The genes are TRBV5-1 and TRBJ1-3; TRBD1 aligns across 7 bases. Unmatched junction bases numbered 5, after V lost 4 bases and J lost 4 bases. CDR1 and CDR2 (germline): SGHRS, YFSETQ. The CDR3 totals 14 residues. The CDR3: CASSARGSGNTIYF. The CDR3 coding sequence is TGCGCCAGCAGCGCCAGGGGGAGCGGAAACACCATATATTTT.

The chain has TRBV28 and TRBJ1-2; D gene ambiguous. Trimming took 4 bases from V and 6 from J, leaving 12 bases between them. CDR1 MDHEN and CDR2 SYDVKM come from the germline V gene. The length of the CDR3 is 13 residues. This CDR3 is CASSSRVYDGYTF. The CDR3 DNA is TGTGCCAGCAGTTCGCGGGTCTACGATGGCTACACCTTC.

The V gene is TRBV15, the J gene TRBJ2-5; D gene uncertain. Germline loops: CDR1 LNHNV, CDR2 YYDKDF (reference sequence). This CDR3 region has 15 residues. V gave up 0 bases and J gave up 1 base, with 9 bases separating them. CDR3 nucleotides: TGTGCCACCAGCAGAGATCCCAACAGCCAAGAGACCCAGTACTTC. Its protein is CATSRDPNSQETQYF.

The chain recombines TRBV30 with TRBJ1-2; D gene ambiguous. Germline lookup yields CDR1 GTSNPN and CDR2 SVGIG (reference sequence). The germline V and J ends were trimmed by 3 bases and 0 bases, with 8 bases remaining between them. CDR3 length equals 13 residues. Written as DNA, the CDR3 is TGTGCCTGGAGACCTGACGCTAACTATGGCTACACCTTC. Translation: CAWRPDANYGYTF.

The chain couples TRBV9 to TRBJ2-7, with D perhaps TRBD2 (5 bases). CDR1 is SGDLS, CDR2 YYNGEE, per germline. This CDR3 is 13 amino acids long. Deletions cut 3 bases from V and 7 bases from J, with 14 bases between. The DNA of the CDR3 is TGTGCCAGCAGCGAGAGTCCGGGATCGGAGCAGTACGTC. Translating it yields CASSESPGSEQYV.

This chain connects TRBV6-1 to TRBJ1-4; D call uncertain. Germline values: CDR1 MNHNS, CDR2 SASEGT. The CDR3 totals 14 residues. V was cut by 4 bases and J by 8 bases, with 14 bases left in between. In DNA, the CDR3 is TGTGCCAGCAGTGTCTGGGCGTCCCGAGAAAAACTGTTTTTT. Its translation is CASSVWASREKLFF.

The genes are TRBV27 and TRBJ1-5; tentatively, D is TRBD1 (5 bases). CDR3 length: 16 residues. CDR1 is MNHEY, CDR2 SMNVEV, per germline (reference sequence). V lost 5 bases and J 1 base, leaving 15 bases between the germline ends. CDR3 loop: CASSPAGAGSNQPQHF. Written as DNA, the CDR3 is TGTGCCAGCAGTCCCGCCGGGGCTGGGAGCAATCAGCCCCAGCATTTT.

The J gene is TRBJ1-3, the V gene TRBV14; D is unresolved. This CDR3 has 16 amino acids. V was cut by 2 bases and J by 3 bases, with 14 bases left in between. Germline lookup yields CDR1 SGHDN and CDR2 FVKESK. The CDR3 sequence is CASSQSFPGLGNTIYF. Here the CDR3 DNA reads TGTGCCAGCAGCCAATCATTCCCCGGTCTTGGAAACACCATATATTTT.

In the case of this clone: One end of the junction fails to match germline, which may point to a read error. V gene TRBV18 combines with J gene TRBJ2-1, with 8 bases aligning to TRBD2. Germline lookup yields CDR1 KGHSH and CDR2 LQKENI. The CDR3 sequence is 13 residues long. The CDR3 loop is CASSPREGNEQFF. The CDR3 DNA follows: TGTGCCAGCTCCCCACGGGAGGGCAATGAGCAGTTCTTC.

The V and J genes are TRBV7-6 and TRBJ2-6, with D possibly being TRBD1 (6 bases). Germline CDR1 reads SGHVS; CDR2 reads FNYEAQ. V was pared by 3 bases and J by 0 bases, with 15 bases between. The CDR3 has 18 residues. CDR3 sequence: CASSLEGTPNSGANVLTF. In DNA form, the CDR3 reads TGTGCCAGCAGCTTGGAAGGGACACCTAACTCTGGGGCCAACGTCCTGACTTTC. Combining the CDR3 with reference TRBV7-6 and TRBJ2-6 gives the whole variable domain GAGVSQSPRYKVTKRGQDVALRCDPISGHVSLYWYRQALGQGPEFLTYFNYEAQQDKSGLPNDRFSAERPEGSISTLTIQRTEQRDSAMYRCASSLEGTPNSGANVLTFGAGSRLTVL.

In its sample, this clone was seen a few times. This chain joins TRBV10-3 and TRBJ1-2; a weak D match, TRBD1 (5 bases). CDR3 length: 14 residues. Germline CDR1 ENHRY, CDR2 SYGVKD. V was trimmed by 4 bases and J by 0 bases, leaving 9 bases between them. CDR3 residues: CAISVQGTNYGYTF. CDR3 DNA sequence: TGTGCCATCAGTGTGCAGGGAACTAACTATGGCTACACCTTC.

This sequence joins TRBV5-1 and TRBJ1-1, with TRBD1 as a possible D gene (6 bases). CDR1 SGHRS and CDR2 YFSETQ come from the germline V gene. This CDR3 comprises 14 residues. The V gene lost 4 bases and the J gene lost 1 base, with 11 bases spanning the gap. Here the CDR3 DNA reads TGCGCCAGCAGCCGGGAGGGGGGGAACACTGAAGCTTTCTTT. This gives the protein CASSREGGNTEAFF.

The chain employs TRBV9 and TRBJ2-1, with a weak D call TRBD2 (6 bases). With 3 bases removed from V and 9 bases from J, the gap between germline ends came to 13 bases. The CDR3 runs to 13 residues. Looked up from germline, CDR1 is SGDLS and CDR2 is YYNGEE. The CDR3 sequence: CASSGLRETEQFF. The CDR3 DNA follows: TGTGCCAGCAGCGGCCTCCGGGAGACTGAGCAGTTCTTC.

The rearrangement uses TRBV29-1 and TRBJ2-1; D gene uncertain. CDR1 and CDR2 (germline): SQVTM, ANQGSEA. The CDR3 runs to 14 residues. Trimming shortened V by 4 bases and J by 5 bases, and 15 bases separated the two germline ends. This CDR3 is CSVALGSGHNEQFF. The CDR3 DNA is TGCAGCGTTGCTTTGGGCTCCGGACACAATGAGCAGTTCTTC.

This chain links TRBV19 with TRBJ2-1; D gene unclear. The CDR3 spans 14 residues. CDR1 is LNHDA, CDR2 SQIVND, per germline (reference sequence). The V end lost 2 bases, the J end lost 7 bases, and 12 bases lay between the germline ends. CDR3 in DNA: TGTGCCAGTAGTATATTACCGACCGGGAATGAGCAGTTCTTC. The encoded protein is CASSILPTGNEQFF.

The gene calls are TRBV29-1 and TRBJ1-1; the D gene is possibly TRBD1 (5 bases). Trimming took 4 bases from V and 4 from J, leaving 7 bases between them. This CDR3 is 11 amino acids long. Germline-derived CDR1 and CDR2 are SQVTM and ANQGSEA. DNA of the CDR3: TGCAGCGTTGGGGGGGGCACTGAAGCTTTCTTT. Translation: CSVGGGTEAFF.

The chain uses TRBV29-1 and TRBJ2-3; TRBD1 matches 8 bases. V gave up 4 bases and J gave up 4 bases; unmatched junction bases: 13. This CDR3 has 16 amino acids. CDR1 SQVTM and CDR2 ANQGSEA come from the germline V gene. This CDR3 reads CSVVERRTGRSDTQYF. The CDR3 nucleotides read TGCAGCGTTGTAGAACGGCGGACAGGGAGGTCAGATACGCAGTATTTT.

The chain has TRBV9 and TRBJ2-5; TRBD1 matches 9 bases. The CDR3 length is 15 residues. V trimming: 0 bases; J trimming: 5 bases; junction bases outside the gene matches: 5. Germline assignment: CDR1 SGDLS and CDR2 YYNGEE. CDR3 nucleotides: TGTGCCAGCAGCGTAGCTACAGGGGGCCAGGAGACCCAGTACTTC. It is translated as CASSVATGGQETQYF.

The gene calls are TRBV11-2 and TRBJ2-7, with a tentative D call TRBD2 (6 bases). From germline, CDR1 is SGHAT and CDR2 FQNNGV. Trimming pared 1 base from V and 3 bases from J, leaving 7 bases between. The CDR3 covers 13 residues. This CDR3 reads CASSLGGNYEQYF. The CDR3 DNA reads as TGTGCCAGCAGCTTAGGCGGGAACTACGAGCAGTACTTC.

The gene calls are TRBV9 and TRBJ2-2, with a weak D call TRBD2 (5 bases). Trimming pared 7 bases from V and 6 bases from J, leaving 13 bases between. The CDR3 spans 13 residues. Germline V gene lookup returns CDR1 SGDLS and CDR2 YYNGEE. The CDR3 loop reads CASGRGLAGELFF. The CDR3 bases are TGTGCCAGCGGGCGAGGGCTGGCCGGGGAGCTGTTTTTT.

On this clone itself: The sample holds other DNA sequences that translate to the same CDR3. The gene calls are TRBV5-6 and TRBJ2-2, with 11 bases matching TRBD1. Germline V gene sequence: CDR1 SGHDT, CDR2 YYEEEE. V was clipped by 2 bases and J by 4 bases; unmatched bases: 1. The CDR3 is 15 amino acids. Here the CDR3 reads CASSLGTGGTGELFF. In DNA form, the CDR3 reads TGTGCCAGCAGCTTAGGGACAGGGGGCACCGGGGAGCTGTTTTTT.